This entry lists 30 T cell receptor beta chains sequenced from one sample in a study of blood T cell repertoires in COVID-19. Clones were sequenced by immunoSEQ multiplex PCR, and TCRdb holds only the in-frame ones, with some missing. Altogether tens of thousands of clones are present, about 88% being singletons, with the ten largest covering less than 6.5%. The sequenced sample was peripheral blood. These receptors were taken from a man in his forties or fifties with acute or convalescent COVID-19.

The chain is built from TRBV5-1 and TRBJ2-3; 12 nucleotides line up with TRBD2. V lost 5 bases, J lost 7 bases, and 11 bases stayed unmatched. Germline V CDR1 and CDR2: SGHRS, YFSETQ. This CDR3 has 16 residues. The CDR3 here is CASSSEPSGGANTQYF. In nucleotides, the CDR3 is TGCGCCAGCAGTTCGGAACCTAGCGGGGGGGCAAATACGCAGTATTTT. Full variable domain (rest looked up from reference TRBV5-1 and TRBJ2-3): KAGVTQTPRYLIKTRGQQVTLSCSPISGHRSVSWYQQTPGQGLQFLFEYFSETQRNKGNFPGRFSGRQFSNSRSEMNVSTLELGDSALYLCASSSEPSGGANTQYFGPGTRLTVL.

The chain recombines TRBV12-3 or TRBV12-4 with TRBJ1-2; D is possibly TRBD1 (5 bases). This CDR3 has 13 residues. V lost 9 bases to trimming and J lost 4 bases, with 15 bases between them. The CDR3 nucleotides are TGTGCCAGTCTCAGGGATACATTCTATGGCTACACCTTC. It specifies CASLRDTFYGYTF.

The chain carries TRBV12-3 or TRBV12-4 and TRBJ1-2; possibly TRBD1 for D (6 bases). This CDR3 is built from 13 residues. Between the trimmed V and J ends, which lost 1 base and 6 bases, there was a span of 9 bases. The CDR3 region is CASSLEGDHGYTF. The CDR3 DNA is TGTGCCAGCAGTTTAGAGGGGGACCATGGCTACACCTTC.

CDR3: CSASPGGGDYGYTF. The DNA for the CDR3 is TGCAGTGCTAGTCCTGGCGGGGGCGACTATGGCTACACCTTC. This chain connects TRBV20-1 to TRBJ1-2, with a weak D call TRBD1 (6 bases). Germline-derived CDR1 and CDR2 are DFQATT and SNEGSKA (reference sequence). Trimming took 3 bases from V and 3 from J, leaving 14 bases between them. The CDR3 runs 14 residues.

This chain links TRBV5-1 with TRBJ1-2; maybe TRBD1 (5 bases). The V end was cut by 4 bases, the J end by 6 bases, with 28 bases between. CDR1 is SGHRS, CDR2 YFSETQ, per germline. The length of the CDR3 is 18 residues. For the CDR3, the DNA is TGCGCCAGCAGCCCGGCGGGGCCAGGGTTTACGGGGGACGATGGCTACACCTTC. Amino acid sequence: CASSPAGPGFTGDDGYTF.

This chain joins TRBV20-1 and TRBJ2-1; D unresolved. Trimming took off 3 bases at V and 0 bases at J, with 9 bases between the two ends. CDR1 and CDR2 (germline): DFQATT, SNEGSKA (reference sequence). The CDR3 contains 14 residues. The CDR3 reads CSASVQSSYNEQFF. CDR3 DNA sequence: TGCAGTGCTAGTGTACAAAGCTCCTACAATGAGCAGTTCTTC.

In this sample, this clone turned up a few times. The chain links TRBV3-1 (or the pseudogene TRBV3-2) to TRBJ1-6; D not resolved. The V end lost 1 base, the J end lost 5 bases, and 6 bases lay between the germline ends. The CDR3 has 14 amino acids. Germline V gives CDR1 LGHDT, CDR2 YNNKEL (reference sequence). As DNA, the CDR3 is TGTGCCAGCAGCCAAGGGCAGGATAATTCACCCCTCCACTTT. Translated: CASSQGQDNSPLHF.

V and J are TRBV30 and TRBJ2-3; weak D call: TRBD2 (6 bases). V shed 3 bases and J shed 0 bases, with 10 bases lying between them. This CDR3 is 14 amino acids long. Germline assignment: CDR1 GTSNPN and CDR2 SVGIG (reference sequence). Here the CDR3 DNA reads TGTGCCTGGAGAGGAGGGACTAGCACAGATACGCAGTATTTT. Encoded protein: CAWRGGTSTDTQYF.

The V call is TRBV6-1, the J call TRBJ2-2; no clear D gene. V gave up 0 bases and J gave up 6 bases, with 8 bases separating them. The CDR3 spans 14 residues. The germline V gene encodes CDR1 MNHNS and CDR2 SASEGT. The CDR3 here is CASSEAAGPGELFF. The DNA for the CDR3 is TGTGCCAGCAGTGAAGCCGCTGGCCCCGGGGAGCTGTTTTTT.

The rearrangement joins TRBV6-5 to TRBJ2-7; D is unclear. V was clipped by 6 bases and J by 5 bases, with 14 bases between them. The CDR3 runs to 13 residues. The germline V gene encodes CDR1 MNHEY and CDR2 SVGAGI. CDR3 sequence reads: CASRNPGRDEQYF. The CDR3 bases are TGTGCCAGCAGAAACCCGGGTCGAGACGAGCAGTACTTC.

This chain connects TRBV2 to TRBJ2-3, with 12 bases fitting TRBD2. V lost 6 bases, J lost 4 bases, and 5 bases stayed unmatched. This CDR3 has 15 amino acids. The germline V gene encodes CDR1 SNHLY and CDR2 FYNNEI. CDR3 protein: CASRPTSGRSDTQYF. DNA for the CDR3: TGTGCCAGCAGGCCAACTAGCGGGAGGTCAGATACGCAGTATTTT. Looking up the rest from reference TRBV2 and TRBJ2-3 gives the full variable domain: EPEVTQTPSHQVTQMGQEVILRCVPISNHLYFYWYRQILGQKVEFLVSFYNNEISEKSEIFDDQFSVERPDGSNFTLKIRSTKLEDSAMYFCASRPTSGRSDTQYFGPGTRLTVL.

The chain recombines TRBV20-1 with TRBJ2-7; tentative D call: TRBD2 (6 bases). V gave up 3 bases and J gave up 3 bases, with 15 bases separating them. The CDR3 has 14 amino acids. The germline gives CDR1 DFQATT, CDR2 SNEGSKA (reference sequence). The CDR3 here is CSASRSGELYEQYF. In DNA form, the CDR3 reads TGCAGTGCTAGTCGGTCGGGGGAGCTCTACGAGCAGTACTTC.

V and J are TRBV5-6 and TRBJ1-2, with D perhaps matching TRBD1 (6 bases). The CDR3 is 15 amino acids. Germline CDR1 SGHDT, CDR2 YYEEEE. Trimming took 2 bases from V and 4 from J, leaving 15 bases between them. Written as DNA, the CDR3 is TGTGCCAGCAGCTTAGCAGGGGATCCCCGCTATGGCTACACCTTC. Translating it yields CASSLAGDPRYGYTF.

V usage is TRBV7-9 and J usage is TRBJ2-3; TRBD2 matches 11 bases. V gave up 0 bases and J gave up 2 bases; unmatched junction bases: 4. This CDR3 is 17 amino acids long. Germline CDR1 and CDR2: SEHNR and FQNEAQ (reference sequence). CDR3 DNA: TGTGCCAGCAGCTTAGCGGCTAGCGGGAGGATCACAGATACGCAGTATTTT. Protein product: CASSLAASGRITDTQYF.

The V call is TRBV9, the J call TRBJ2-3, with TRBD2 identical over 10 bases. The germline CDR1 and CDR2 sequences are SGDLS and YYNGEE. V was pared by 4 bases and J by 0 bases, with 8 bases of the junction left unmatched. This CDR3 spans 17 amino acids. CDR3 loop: CASSTLAGDFSTDTQYF. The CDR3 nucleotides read TGTGCCAGCAGCACCCTAGCGGGGGATTTTAGCACAGATACGCAGTATTTT.

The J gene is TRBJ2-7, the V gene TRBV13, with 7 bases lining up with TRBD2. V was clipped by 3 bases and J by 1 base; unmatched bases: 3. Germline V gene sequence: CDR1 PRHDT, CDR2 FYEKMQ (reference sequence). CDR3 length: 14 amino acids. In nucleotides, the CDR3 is TGTGCCAGCAGCTTGGTGGGAGGGTCCTACGAGCAGTACTTC. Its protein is CASSLVGGSYEQYF.

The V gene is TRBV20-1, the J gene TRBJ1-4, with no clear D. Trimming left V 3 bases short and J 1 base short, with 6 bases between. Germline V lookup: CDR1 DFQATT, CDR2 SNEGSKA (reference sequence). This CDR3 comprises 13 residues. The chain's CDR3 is CSASPGTNEKLFF. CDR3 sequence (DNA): TGCAGTGCTAGTCCCGGAACTAATGAAAAACTGTTTTTT.

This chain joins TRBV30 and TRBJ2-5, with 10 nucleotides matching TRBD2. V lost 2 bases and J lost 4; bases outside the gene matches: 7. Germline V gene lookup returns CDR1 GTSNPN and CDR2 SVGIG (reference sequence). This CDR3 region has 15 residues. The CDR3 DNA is TGTGCCTGGAGTAGGAGCGGGGGGGCTGGAGAGACCCAGTACTTC. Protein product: CAWSRSGGAGETQYF.

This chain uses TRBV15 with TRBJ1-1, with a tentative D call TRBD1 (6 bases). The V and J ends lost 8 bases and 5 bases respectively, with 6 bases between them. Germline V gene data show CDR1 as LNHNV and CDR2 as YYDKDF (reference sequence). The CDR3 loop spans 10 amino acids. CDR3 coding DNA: TGTGCCACCCAGGGGACTGAAGCTTTCTTT. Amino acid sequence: CATQGTEAFF.

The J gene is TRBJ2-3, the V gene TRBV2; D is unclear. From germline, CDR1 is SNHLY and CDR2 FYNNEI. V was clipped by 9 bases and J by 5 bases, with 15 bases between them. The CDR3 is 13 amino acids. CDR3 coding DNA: TGTGCCAGTTTGTTAAACAGTGAAGATACGCAGTATTTT. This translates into CASLLNSEDTQYF.

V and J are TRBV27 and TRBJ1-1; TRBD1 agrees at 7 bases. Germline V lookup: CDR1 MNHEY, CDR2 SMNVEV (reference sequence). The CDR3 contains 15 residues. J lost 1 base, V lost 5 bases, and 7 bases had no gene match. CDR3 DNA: TGTGCCAGCAGTCCACAGGGGATGGGGAACACTGAAGCTTTCTTT. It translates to CASSPQGMGNTEAFF.

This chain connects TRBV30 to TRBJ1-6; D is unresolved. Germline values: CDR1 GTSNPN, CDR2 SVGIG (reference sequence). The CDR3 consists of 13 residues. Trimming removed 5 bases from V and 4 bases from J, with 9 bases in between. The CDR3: CAWSTGYNSPLHF. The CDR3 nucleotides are TGTGCCTGGTCGACGGGATATAATTCACCCCTCCACTTT.

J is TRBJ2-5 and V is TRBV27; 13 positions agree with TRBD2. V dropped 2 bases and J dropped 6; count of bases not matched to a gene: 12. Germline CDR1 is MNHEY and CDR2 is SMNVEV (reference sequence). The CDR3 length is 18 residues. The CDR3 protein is CASSLTGLAGSAVQTQYF. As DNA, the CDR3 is TGTGCCAGCAGTTTAACGGGACTAGCGGGGTCGGCCGTACAGACCCAGTACTTC.

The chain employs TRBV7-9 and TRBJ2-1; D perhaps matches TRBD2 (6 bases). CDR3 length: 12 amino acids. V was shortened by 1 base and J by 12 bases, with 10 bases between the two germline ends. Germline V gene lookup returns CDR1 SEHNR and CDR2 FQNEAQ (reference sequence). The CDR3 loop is CASSLEGAGQFF. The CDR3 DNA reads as TGTGCCAGCAGCTTAGAGGGAGCGGGGCAGTTCTTC.

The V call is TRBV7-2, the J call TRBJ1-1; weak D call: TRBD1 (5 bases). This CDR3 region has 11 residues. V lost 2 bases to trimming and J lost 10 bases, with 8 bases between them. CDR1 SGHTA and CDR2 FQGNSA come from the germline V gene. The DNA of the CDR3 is TGTGCCAGCAGCTTATACGGGGGAGCTTTCTTT. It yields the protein CASSLYGGAFF. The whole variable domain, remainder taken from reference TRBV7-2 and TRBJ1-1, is GAGVSQSPSNKVTEKGKDVELRCDPISGHTALYWYRQSLGQGLEFLIYFQGNSAPDKSGLPSDRFSAERTGGSVSTLTIQRTQQEDSAVYLCASSLYGGAFFGQGTRLTVV.

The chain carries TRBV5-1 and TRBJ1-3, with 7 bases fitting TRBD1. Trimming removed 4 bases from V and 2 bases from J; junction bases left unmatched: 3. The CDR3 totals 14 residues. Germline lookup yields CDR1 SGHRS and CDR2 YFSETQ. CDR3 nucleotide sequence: TGCGCCAGCAGCATTCAGGGGGCTGGAAACACCATATATTTT. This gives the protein CASSIQGAGNTIYF.

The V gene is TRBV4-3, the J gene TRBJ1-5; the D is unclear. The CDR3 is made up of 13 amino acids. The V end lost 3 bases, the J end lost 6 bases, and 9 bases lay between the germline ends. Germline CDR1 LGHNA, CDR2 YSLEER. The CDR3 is CASSHELRQPQHF. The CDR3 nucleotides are TGCGCCAGCAGCCATGAGCTCCGTCAGCCCCAGCATTTT.

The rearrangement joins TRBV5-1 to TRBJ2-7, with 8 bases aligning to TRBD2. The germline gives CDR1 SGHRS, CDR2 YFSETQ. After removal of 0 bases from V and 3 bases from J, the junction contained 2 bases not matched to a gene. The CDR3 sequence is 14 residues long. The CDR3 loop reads CASSLGGTSYEQYF. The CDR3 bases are TGCGCCAGCAGCTTGGGGGGGACTAGCTACGAGCAGTACTTC.

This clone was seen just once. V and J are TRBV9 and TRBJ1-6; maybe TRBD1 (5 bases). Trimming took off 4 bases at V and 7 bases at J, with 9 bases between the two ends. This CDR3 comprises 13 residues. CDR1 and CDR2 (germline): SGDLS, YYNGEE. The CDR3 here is CASSTRQNSPLHF. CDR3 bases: TGTGCCAGCAGCACCAGACAGAATTCACCCCTCCACTTT. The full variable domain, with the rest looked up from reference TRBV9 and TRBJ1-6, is DSGVTQTPKHLITATGQRVTLRCSPRSGDLSVYWYQQSLDQGLQFLIQYYNGEERAKGNILERFSAQQFPDLHSELNLSSLELGDSALYFCASSTRQNSPLHFGNGTRLTVT.

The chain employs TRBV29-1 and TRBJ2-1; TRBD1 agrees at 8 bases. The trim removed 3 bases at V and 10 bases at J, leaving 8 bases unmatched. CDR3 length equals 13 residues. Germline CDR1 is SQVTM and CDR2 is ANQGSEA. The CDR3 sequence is CSVESQGAWEQFF. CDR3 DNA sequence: TGCAGCGTTGAGTCTCAGGGGGCTTGGGAGCAGTTCTTC.